Listed below are T cell receptor beta chains from one sample, sequenced in a study of cytomegalovirus exposure and HLA in healthy donors. Clones were sequenced by immunoSEQ multiplex PCR, and TCRdb holds only the in-frame ones, with some missing. The top ten clones hold over 5% of a sample with 200,000 or so clones, around 86% of them seen once. What was sequenced was PBMCs. The receptors derive from a woman in her 50s in good health and CMV-seropositive. The CDR3 runs from the conserved cysteine through the conserved F or W. The D gene is left open where the match is weak. Clone size is stated in some rows and not others, as once, few, many or a class when expanded.

d_call,cdr3_length,v_call,clone_size,j_call,cdr3_aa,cdr3_nt
TRBD1,16,TRBV2,NA,TRBJ1-1,CASRFRDRGRNTEAFF,TGTGCCAGCAGGTTCCGGGACAGGGGGCGGAACACTGAAGCTTTCTTT
TRBD1,14,TRBV25-1,NA,TRBJ1-6,CASSPRDRVSPLHF,TGTGCCAGCAGCCCCCGGGACAGGGTTTCACCCCTCCACTTT
TRBD1,14,TRBV18,few,TRBJ2-7,CASSPGTGGYEQYF,TGTGCCAGCTCCCCCGGGACAGGGGGCTACGAGCAGTACTTC
TRBD1,15,TRBV6-1,NA,TRBJ2-1,CASSEATGVYNEQFF,TGTGCCAGCAGTGAAGCGACAGGGGTTTACAATGAGCAGTTCTTC
TRBD1,19,TRBV4-3,NA,TRBJ1-3,CASSQREGDRYFSGNTIYF,TGCGCCAGCAGCCAACGCGAGGGGGACAGGTATTTCTCTGGAAACACCATATATTTT
TRBD1,15,TRBV28,NA,TRBJ1-2,CASSLQGAPNYGYTF,TGTGCCAGCAGTTTACAGGGGGCTCCTAACTATGGCTACACCTTC
TRBD2,14,TRBV10-2,NA,TRBJ2-5,CASSVTGGGETQYF,TGCGCCAGCAGTGTTACGGGGGGTGGGGAGACCCAGTACTTC
NA,13,TRBV7-2,NA,TRBJ2-1,CASSLDSYNEQFF,TGTGCCAGCAGCTTAGACAGTTACAATGAGCAGTTCTTC
TRBD1,17,TRBV7-2,NA,TRBJ2-1,CASSLGQGTISYNEQFF,TGTGCCAGCAGCTTGGGACAGGGAACTATTTCCTACAATGAGCAGTTCTTC
NA,15,TRBV5-1,few,TRBJ1-2,CASSLESLGSLGYTF,TGCGCCAGCAGCTTGGAAAGTTTGGGCTCCTTGGGCTACACCTTC
TRBD2,18,TRBV4-3,NA,TRBJ2-2,CASSHAYGGGGVTGELFF,TGCGCCAGCAGCCACGCCTACGGGGGGGGAGGGGTCACCGGGGAGCTGTTTTTT